These 4 T cell receptor beta chains originate from one sample sequenced in a study of regulatory dendritic cells for organ transplantation. Assay used: immunoSEQ multiplex PCR; TCRdb lists only in-frame clones, some missing. Here the sample spans around 30,000 clones, about four fifths being singletons. Sequencing input: naive CD4+ T cells from blood. Regarding subset: CD45RA+ naive T cells. The receptors stem from a human donor in good health.

This clone was picked up a small number of times. V is TRBV7-9 and J is TRBJ2-7, with D possibly matching TRBD1 (6 bases). V was pared by 5 bases and J by 7 bases, with 9 bases between. Germline CDR1 SEHNR, CDR2 FQNEAQ (reference sequence). The CDR3 totals 11 residues. The CDR3 loop is CASSQRGEQYF. The CDR3 region has the DNA TGTGCCAGCAGCCAGAGGGGGGAGCAGTACTTC.

This clone was seen a few times. J is TRBJ1-4 and V is TRBV5-1; no clear D. Germline CDR1 is SGHRS and CDR2 is YFSETQ. The CDR3 consists of 16 residues. V lost 0 bases and J lost 0, with 9 bases in between. CDR3 nucleotides: TGCGCCAGCAGCTTGGGGGCTTCGACAACTAATGAAAAACTGTTTTTT. Its protein product is CASSLGASTTNEKLFF.

The V and J genes are TRBV27 and TRBJ1-6; a possible D gene is TRBD1 (6 bases). The germline gives CDR1 MNHEY, CDR2 SMNVEV (reference sequence). V was clipped by 3 bases and J by 1 base, with 10 bases between them. The CDR3 consists of 16 residues. The CDR3, as DNA: TGTGCCAGCAGTTTCTTGGACAGATCCTATAATTCACCCCTCCACTTT. Protein sequence: CASSFLDRSYNSPLHF.

V usage is TRBV7-9 and J usage is TRBJ1-6, with TRBD1 matching 8 bases. This CDR3 has 15 residues. From germline, CDR1 is SEHNR and CDR2 FQNEAQ (reference sequence). J gave up 9 bases and V 5 bases, and 9 bases lay outside the gene matches. This chain's CDR3 is CASSRTTGAGSPLHF. The CDR3 nucleotides are TGTGCCAGCAGCCGGACGACAGGGGCAGGTTCACCCCTCCACTTT.